The clone carrying this T cell receptor (beta chain) was counted between two and nine times. Its antigen is currently unknown. The entry originates in a study of cytomegalovirus exposure and HLA in healthy donors. At the level of the study: An analysis done earlier identified 100 million to 140 million unique TCR beta sequences from about 179 million T cells. Whole-study findings and limits: Researchers counted around 170 TCR beta chains as cytomegalovirus-associated. Exclusion as indistinguishable affected some V segments, including TRBV6-2 and TRBV6-3.

PCR employed 60 Vbeta and 13 Jbeta primers. Data came from immunoSEQ multiplex PCR; TCRdb stores just in-frame clones and leaves some out. Among 75,000 to 90,000 clones, around 10% were seen once, and the ten largest hold roughly a quarter. Germline CDR1 SNHLY, CDR2 FYNNEI. V was cut by 6 bases and J by 0 bases, with 11 bases left in between. This CDR3 has 15 residues. Donors were nominally healthy when sampled, though unrecorded immune exposures were likely. The origin of this receptor is a man aged 55 to 70 in good health and CMV-seropositive. Input material: PBMCs. The chain joins TRBV2 to TRBJ2-2; TRBD2 is a possible D gene (6 bases). The CDR3 region has the DNA TGTGCCAGCAGCGAGACTAGATCGAACACCGGGGAGCTGTTTTTT. This gives the protein CASSETRSNTGELFF.